This T cell receptor beta chain was profiled in a study of neurological immune-mediated disorders. The making of cDNA relied on 5'RACE with 10-nucleotide random UMIs. In TCRdb, the 5' RACE reads were re-called with MiXCR into one record per CDR3 protein. This sample yields roughly 100,000 distinct CDR3 sequences, of which 3.5% to 4% are seen a single time; 5.5% to 6.5% belongs to the top ten. The germline V and J ends were trimmed by 1 base and 15 bases, with 19 bases remaining between them. CDR3 length: 13 amino acids. CDR1 SQVTM and CDR2 ANQGSEA come from the germline V gene. This clonotype was counted ten times or more.

The sample consisted of PBMCs. This TCR derives from a woman aged 18 to 35 with multiple sclerosis. The V gene is TRBV29-1, the J gene TRBJ1-3; perhaps TRBD1 as D (6 bases). CDR3 coding DNA: TGCAGCGTTGAAGGGGCAGTTCAGGGGTCGAAATATTTT. Residues: CSVEGAVQGSKYF.